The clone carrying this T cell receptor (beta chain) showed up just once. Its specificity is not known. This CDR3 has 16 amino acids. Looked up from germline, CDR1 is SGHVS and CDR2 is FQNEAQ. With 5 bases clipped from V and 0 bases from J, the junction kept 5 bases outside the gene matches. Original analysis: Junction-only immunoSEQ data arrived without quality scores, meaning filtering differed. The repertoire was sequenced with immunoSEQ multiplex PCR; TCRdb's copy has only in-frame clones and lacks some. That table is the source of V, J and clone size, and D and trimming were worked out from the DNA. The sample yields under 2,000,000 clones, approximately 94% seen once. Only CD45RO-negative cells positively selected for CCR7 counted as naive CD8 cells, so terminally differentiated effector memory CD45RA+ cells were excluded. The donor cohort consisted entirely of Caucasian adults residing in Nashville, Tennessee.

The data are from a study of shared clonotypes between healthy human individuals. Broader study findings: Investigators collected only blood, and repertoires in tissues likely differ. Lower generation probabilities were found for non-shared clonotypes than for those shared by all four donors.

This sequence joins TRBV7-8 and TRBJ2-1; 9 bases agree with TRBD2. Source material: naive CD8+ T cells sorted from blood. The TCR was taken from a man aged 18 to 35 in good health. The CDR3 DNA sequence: TGTGCCAGCAGCCCCCCTAGCGGGACCTCCTACAATGAGCAGTTCTTC. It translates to CASSPPSGTSYNEQFF.